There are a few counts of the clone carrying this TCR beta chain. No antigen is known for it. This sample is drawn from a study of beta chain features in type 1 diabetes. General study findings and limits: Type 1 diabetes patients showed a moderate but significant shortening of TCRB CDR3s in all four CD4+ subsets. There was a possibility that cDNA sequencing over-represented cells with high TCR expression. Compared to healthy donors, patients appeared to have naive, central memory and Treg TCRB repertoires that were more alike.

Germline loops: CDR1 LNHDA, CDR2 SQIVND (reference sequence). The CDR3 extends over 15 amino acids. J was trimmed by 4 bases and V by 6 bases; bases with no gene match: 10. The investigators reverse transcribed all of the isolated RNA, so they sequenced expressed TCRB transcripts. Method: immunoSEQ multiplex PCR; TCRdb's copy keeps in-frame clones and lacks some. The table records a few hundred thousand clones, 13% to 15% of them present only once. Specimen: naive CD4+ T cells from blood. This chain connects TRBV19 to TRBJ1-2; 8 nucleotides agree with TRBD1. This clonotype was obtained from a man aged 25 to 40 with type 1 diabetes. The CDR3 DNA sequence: TGTGCCAGTAGAAATCTCGGGACAGGTCGCTATGGCTACACCTTC. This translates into CASRNLGTGRYGYTF.